The 4 T cell receptor beta chains given below trace back to one sample, sequenced in a study of control samples from healthy donors and cancer patients (dated by TCRdb to 2018 to 2021). The protocol used for the library was the immunoSEQ multiplex PCR assay. Imported from immuneACCESS, the table was reduced by TCRdb to in-frame sequences with V and J called. These copies leave out some clones; in studies compared against another copy, an unresolved V gene accounts for under half, and the cause of the remainder is not known. This sample lists 70,000 to 80,000 clones; around 90% were detected once. The biggest ten clones account for 1.9% of the sample. Material: PBMCs. Receptors originate from a woman aged 60-70 years with head and neck cancer.

The gene calls are TRBV4-1 and TRBJ1-2, with a tentative D call TRBD1 (5 bases). The V end lost 1 base, the J end lost 5 bases, and 17 bases lay between the germline ends. Germline loops: CDR1 MGHRA, CDR2 YSYEKL. The CDR3 runs to 16 residues. The CDR3 sequence is CASSQAPGRASYGYTF. The CDR3, as DNA: TGCGCCAGCAGCCAAGCCCCCGGCAGGGCCTCTTATGGCTACACCTTC.

This chain joins TRBV11-2 and TRBJ2-7; 11 bases agree with TRBD2. The CDR3 contains 14 residues. J gave up 6 bases and V 2 bases, and 3 bases lay outside the gene matches. Germline lookup yields CDR1 SGHAT and CDR2 FQNNGV. The CDR3 DNA reads as TGTGCCAGCAGCTTAAGACTAGCGGGAACCGAGCAGTACTTC. Translating it yields CASSLRLAGTEQYF.

V is TRBV7-8 and J is TRBJ2-5; 7 bases are a match to TRBD2. Germline trimming cut 1 base from V and 5 bases from J; bases unmatched to any gene: 7. Looked up from germline, CDR1 is SGHVS and CDR2 is FQNEAQ. The CDR3 contains 15 residues. The chain's CDR3 is CASSLGGSPYETQYF. The DNA for the CDR3 is TGTGCCAGCAGCTTAGGCGGGAGTCCCTACGAGACCCAGTACTTC.

V usage is TRBV6-6 and J usage is TRBJ2-7; the D is unclear. This CDR3 is built from 14 residues. Germline assignment: CDR1 MNHNY and CDR2 SVGAGI (reference sequence). Trimming removed 6 bases at V and 7 bases at J, with 19 bases between. This chain's CDR3 is CASRERSGRKEQYF. For the CDR3, the DNA is TGTGCCAGCAGAGAGAGGTCAGGACGTAAAGAGCAGTACTTC.